This T cell receptor beta chain was obtained from a study of T cell responses to AZD1222 COVID-19 vaccine. Study-wide context: Recipients boosted at about 4 weeks or about 12 weeks are pooled.

Measured with immunoSEQ multiplex PCR; TCRdb has only the in-frame clones, and not every one. The profile shows around 100,000 clones, roughly nine tenths of them singletons. This CDR3 has 16 residues. CDR1 is MNHEY, CDR2 SVGEGT, per germline. V was cut by 2 bases and J by 6 bases, with 17 bases left in between. The source is an adult in good health. Material: peripheral blood, obtained on day 0 of AZD1222 vaccination. The chain links TRBV6-2 or TRBV6-3 to TRBJ2-1; D might be TRBD1 (5 bases). The chain's CDR3 is CASSYGPRAQGNEQFF. CDR3 nucleotide sequence: TGTGCCAGCAGTTACGGCCCTCGGGCCCAGGGCAATGAGCAGTTCTTC.